This TCR beta chain comes out of a study of T cell repertoires and Cas9 in healthy adults. Study summary: CD4 and CD8 compartments: SpCas9-reactive T cells profiled for potency, cytotoxicity, lineage.

This table comes from immunoSEQ multiplex PCR, and its TCRdb copy is limited to in-frame clones, with some not included. The sample gives about 22,000 clones, about nine tenths of which show up once; roughly 0.78% is in the top ten. This clone has only one observation. Antigen unknown. V trimming: 5 bases; J trimming: 2 bases; junction bases outside the gene matches: 8. This CDR3 spans 15 amino acids. The germline V gene has CDR1 MDHEN and CDR2 SYDVKM. Study results and limitations: Reportedly, SpCas9-reactive effector T cell proliferation and function were mitigated by SpCas9-reactive Tregs in vitro.

V and J are TRBV28 and TRBJ2-5; TRBD1 matches at 7 bases. The sample was CD4+ effector T cells (CD127+, CD25-, CD137-, CD154-) from PBMCs; culture status not recorded. This sequence originates from a human donor in good health. CDR3 residues: CASSPPGQTQETQYF. In DNA form, the CDR3 reads TGTGCCAGCAGTCCCCCGGGACAGACTCAAGAGACCCAGTACTTC.